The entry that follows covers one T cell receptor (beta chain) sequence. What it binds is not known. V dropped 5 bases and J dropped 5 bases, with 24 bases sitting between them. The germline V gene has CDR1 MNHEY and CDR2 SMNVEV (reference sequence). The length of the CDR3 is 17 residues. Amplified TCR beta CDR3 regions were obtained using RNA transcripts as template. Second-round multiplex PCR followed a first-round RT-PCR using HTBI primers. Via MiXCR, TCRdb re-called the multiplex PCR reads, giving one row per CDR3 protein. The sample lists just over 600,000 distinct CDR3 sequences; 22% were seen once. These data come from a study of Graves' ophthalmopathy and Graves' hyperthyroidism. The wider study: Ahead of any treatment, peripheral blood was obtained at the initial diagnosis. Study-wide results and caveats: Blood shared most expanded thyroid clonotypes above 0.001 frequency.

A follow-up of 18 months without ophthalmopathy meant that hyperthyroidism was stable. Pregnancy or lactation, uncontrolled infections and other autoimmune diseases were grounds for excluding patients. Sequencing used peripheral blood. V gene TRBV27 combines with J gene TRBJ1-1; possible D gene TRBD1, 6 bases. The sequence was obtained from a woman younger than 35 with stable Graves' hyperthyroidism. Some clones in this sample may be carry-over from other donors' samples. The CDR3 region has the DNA TGTGCCAGCAGTCCTCAACGGGGGCGCGGAGACGTAACTGAAGCTTTCTTT. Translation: CASSPQRGRGDVTEAFF.